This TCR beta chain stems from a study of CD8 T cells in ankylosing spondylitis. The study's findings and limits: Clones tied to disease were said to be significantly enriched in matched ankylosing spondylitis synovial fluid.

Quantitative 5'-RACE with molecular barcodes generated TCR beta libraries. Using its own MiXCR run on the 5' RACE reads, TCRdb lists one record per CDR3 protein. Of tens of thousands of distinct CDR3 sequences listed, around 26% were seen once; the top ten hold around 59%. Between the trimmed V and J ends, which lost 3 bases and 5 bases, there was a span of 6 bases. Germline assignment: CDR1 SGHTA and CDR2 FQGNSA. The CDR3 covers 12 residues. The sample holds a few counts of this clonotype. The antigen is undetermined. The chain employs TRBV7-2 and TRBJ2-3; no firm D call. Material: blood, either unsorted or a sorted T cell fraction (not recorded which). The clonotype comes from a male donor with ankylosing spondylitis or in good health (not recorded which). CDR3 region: CASSFYGDTQYF. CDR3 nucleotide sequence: TGTGCCAGCAGCTTTTACGGAGATACGCAGTATTTT.